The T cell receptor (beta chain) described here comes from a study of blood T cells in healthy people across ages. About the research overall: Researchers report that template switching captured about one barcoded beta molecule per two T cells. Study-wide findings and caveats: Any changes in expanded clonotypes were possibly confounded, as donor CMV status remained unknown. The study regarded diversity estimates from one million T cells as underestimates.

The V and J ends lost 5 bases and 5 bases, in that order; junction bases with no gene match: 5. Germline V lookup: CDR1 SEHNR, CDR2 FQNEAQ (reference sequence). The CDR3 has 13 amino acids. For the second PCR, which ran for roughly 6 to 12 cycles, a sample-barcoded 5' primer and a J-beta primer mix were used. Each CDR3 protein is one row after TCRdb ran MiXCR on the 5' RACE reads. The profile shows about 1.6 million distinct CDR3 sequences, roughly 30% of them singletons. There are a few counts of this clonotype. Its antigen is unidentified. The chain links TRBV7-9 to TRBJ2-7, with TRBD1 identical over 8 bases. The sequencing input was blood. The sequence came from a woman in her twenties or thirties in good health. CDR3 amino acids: CASSAPGGHEQYF. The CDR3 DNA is TGTGCCAGCAGCGCCCCAGGGGGCCACGAGCAGTACTTC. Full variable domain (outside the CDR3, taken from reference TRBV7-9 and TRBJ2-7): DTGVSQNPRHKITKRGQNVTFRCDPISEHNRLYWYRQTLGQGPEFLTYFQNEAQLEKSRLLSDRFSAERPKGSFSTLEIQRTEQGDSAMYLCASSAPGGHEQYFGPGTRLTVT.